The source of this T cell receptor (beta chain) is a study of technical replicates of blood from several donors. The assay was immunoSEQ multiplex PCR, and TCRdb's table has in-frame clones only and misses some. There are 98,000 or so clones in the sample; about 95% occur only once, and around 0.21% lies in the top ten. This CDR3 is built from 15 residues. The V and J ends lost 0 bases and 0 bases respectively, with 7 bases between them. Germline values: CDR1 SGDLS, CDR2 YYNGEE. The sample taken for sequencing was T cells isolated from PBMCs. The rearrangement joins TRBV9 to TRBJ2-1; tentative D call: TRBD1 (5 bases). The TCR originated in a human donor in good health. CDR3 amino acids: CASSVGQGSYNEQFF. CDR3 nucleotides: TGTGCCAGCAGCGTAGGGCAGGGCTCCTACAATGAGCAGTTCTTC.